The 32 T cell receptor beta chains reported below all come from one sample, sequenced in a study of T cell repertoires in cytomegalovirus infection. Their antigen targets remain unknown. A single record per CDR3 protein comes from TCRdb applying MiXCR to the reads. The table records about 130,000 distinct CDR3 sequences, more than 20% of them present only once. Sequencing input: PBMCs, sequenced either directly or after in vitro stimulation (not recorded which). The receptors here all came from a human donor in good health (CMV status not recorded). Some clones in this sample may be carry-over from other donors' samples.

This clonotype was picked up a small number of times. The V gene is TRBV6-5, the J gene TRBJ1-1; D possibly corresponds to TRBD1 (5 bases). The CDR3 is 13 amino acids. CDR1 is MNHEY, CDR2 SVGAGI, per germline. V shed 5 bases and J shed 5 bases, with 12 bases lying between them. The CDR3 bases are TGTGCCAGCAGTGTCGACGGGGGGACTGAAGCTTTCTTT. This translates into CASSVDGGTEAFF.

V usage is TRBV19 and J usage is TRBJ2-7; 8 bases agree with TRBD1. CDR1 is LNHDA and CDR2 is SQIVND in the germline V gene (reference sequence). This CDR3 has 14 residues. The J segment lost 3 bases and the V segment lost 5 bases, leaving 6 bases of the junction unmatched. The CDR3 DNA follows: TGTGCCAGTAGTTCGGGACAGGTACTCTACGAGCAGTACTTC. It encodes CASSSGQVLYEQYF.

The CDR3 DNA sequence: TGTGCCAGCAGCCGACCCCCCAGCGGGAGCGGGGAGACCCAGTACTTC. It codes for CASSRPPSGSGETQYF. The chain is built from TRBV7-2 and TRBJ2-5; 8 bases map to TRBD2. This CDR3 contains 16 residues. After removal of 5 bases from V and 5 bases from J, the junction contained 13 bases not matched to a gene. CDR1 and CDR2 (germline): SGHTA, FQGNSA.

This clonotype was seen a few times. The chain combines TRBV5-4 with TRBJ1-2; TRBD1 aligns across 12 bases. CDR1 SGHNT and CDR2 YYREEE come from the germline V gene (reference sequence). This CDR3 has 14 residues. V shed 4 bases, J shed 7 bases, and the junction held 5 bases outside the gene matches. As DNA, the CDR3 is TGTGCCAGCAGCCCGGGACAGGGGGCGAGTGGCTACACCTTC. This encodes CASSPGQGASGYTF.

The J gene is TRBJ2-1, the V gene TRBV5-1; TRBD1 matches 8 bases. Germline loops: CDR1 SGHRS, CDR2 YFSETQ. V was clipped by 0 bases and J by 0 bases; unmatched bases: 5. The CDR3 is 17 residues long. The CDR3 nucleotides read TGCGCCAGCAGCTTGGGACAGGGGTCTAACTCCTACAATGAGCAGTTCTTC. Translation gives CASSLGQGSNSYNEQFF. Variable domain in full (rest from reference TRBV5-1 and TRBJ2-1): KAGVTQTPRYLIKTRGQQVTLSCSPISGHRSVSWYQQTPGQGLQFLFEYFSETQRNKGNFPGRFSGRQFSNSRSEMNVSTLELGDSALYLCASSLGQGSNSYNEQFFGPGTRLTVL.

This rearrangement joins TRBV4-1 to TRBJ2-3; TRBD2 is a possible D gene (6 bases). The ends were cut back, 3 bases at V and 2 bases at J, with 9 bases in the middle. This CDR3 comprises 14 residues. Germline V gene data show CDR1 as MGHRA and CDR2 as YSYEKL. CDR3 bases: TGCGCCAGCAGCCAGGGACTTCTCACAGATACGCAGTATTTT. This codes for CASSQGLLTDTQYF.

This clonotype was seen only a few times. The chain joins TRBV30 to TRBJ1-5; D is uncertain. Trimming took 0 bases from V and 7 from J, leaving 10 bases between them. Germline values: CDR1 GTSNPN, CDR2 SVGIG (reference sequence). This CDR3 has 13 residues. CDR3 coding DNA: TGTGCCTGGAGTGTCAATTTGCGGCAGCCCCAGCATTTT. This gives the protein CAWSVNLRQPQHF.

This clonotype was seen repeatedly, ten times or more. The chain combines TRBV19 with TRBJ2-7; D may be TRBD1 or TRBD2 (7 bases each). The CDR3 loop spans 17 amino acids. Germline CDR1 LNHDA, CDR2 SQIVND (reference sequence). The V gene lost 3 bases and the J gene lost 5 bases, with 23 bases spanning the gap. In nucleotides, the CDR3 is TGTGCCAGTAGTATGAAGATGAGGGGGAGGGGGCAAGACGAGCAGTACGTC. It is translated as CASSMKMRGRGQDEQYV.

The gene calls are TRBV6-2 or TRBV6-3 and TRBJ2-7; 7 nucleotides align to TRBD2. The V segment lost 0 bases and the J segment 0 bases; nucleotides outside the gene matches: 5. The CDR3 is 16 residues long. Germline values: CDR1 MNHEY, CDR2 SVGEGT. The CDR3 region has the DNA TGTGCCAGCAGTTACTCGTTCGGCGGGAGCTCCTACGAGCAGTACTTC. Its protein product is CASSYSFGGSSYEQYF.

The sample holds many counts of this clonotype. The gene calls are TRBV7-2 and TRBJ2-1; 13 bases line up with TRBD2. Germline assignment: CDR1 SGHTA and CDR2 FQGNSA. The CDR3 runs 19 residues. Losses at the gene ends were 1 base for V and 6 bases for J; bases not matched to a gene: 12. The CDR3 loop reads CASSLDRTSGGGGGNEQFF. The CDR3 DNA reads as TGTGCCAGCAGCTTAGACCGGACTAGCGGGGGCGGTGGGGGCAATGAGCAGTTCTTC.

The chain uses TRBV7-2 and TRBJ1-1, with D maybe TRBD1 (6 bases). Trimming took 1 base from V and 4 from J, leaving 19 bases between them. This CDR3 has 17 residues. Per the germline V gene, CDR1 is SGHTA and CDR2 is FQGNSA. Here the CDR3 reads CASSLVPRDNIVTEAFF. Written as DNA, the CDR3 is TGTGCCAGCAGCTTAGTCCCCCGGGACAACATAGTCACTGAAGCTTTCTTT.

The chain links TRBV24-1 to TRBJ1-2; 9 positions agree with TRBD1. The V gene's germline CDR1 is KGHDR and CDR2 SFDVKD. Trimming removed 4 bases from V and 5 bases from J; junction bases left unmatched: 10. The CDR3 is made up of 16 amino acids. The CDR3 region has the DNA TGTGCCACCAGTGACCACGCATTCGGACAGGGGTATGGCTACACCTTC. It codes for CATSDHAFGQGYGYTF.

This clonotype was seen more than once but under ten times. The V call is TRBV7-9, the J call TRBJ1-2; D remains unclear. The CDR3 covers 11 residues. Germline CDR1 is SEHNR and CDR2 is FQNEAQ (reference sequence). V was pared by 5 bases and J by 6 bases, with 7 bases between. CDR3 loop: CASSPKDGYTF. CDR3 DNA: TGTGCCAGCAGCCCTAAAGATGGCTACACCTTC.

This clonotype came up a few times. This CDR3 is CASSQMGGQETQYF. In DNA, the CDR3 is TGTGCCAGCAGCCAAATGGGGGGGCAAGAGACCCAGTACTTC. The rearrangement uses TRBV7-3 and TRBJ2-5, with 7 bases that match TRBD2. Unmatched junction bases numbered 5, after V lost 5 bases and J lost 2 bases. The germline V gene has CDR1 SGHTA and CDR2 FQGTGA. There are 14 residues in the CDR3.

In its sample, this clonotype was seen many times. The gene calls are TRBV7-9 and TRBJ2-1, with D unresolved. The CDR3 covers 12 residues. Germline CDR1 and CDR2: SEHNR and FQNEAQ (reference sequence). V was pared by 1 base and J by 6 bases, with 4 bases between. CDR3 bases: TGTGCCAGCAGCTTAGGAGCCAATGAGCAGTTCTTC. This translates into CASSLGANEQFF.

For this clonotype: A read error may produce the germline difference seen at one junction end. This sequence joins TRBV7-2 and TRBJ2-1; 8 nucleotides agree with TRBD1. Germline V gene data show CDR1 as SGHTA and CDR2 as FQGNSA. The CDR3 length is 15 residues. CDR3 sequence reads: CTSSAGTGLYKEQFF. The CDR3 bases are TGTACCAGCAGCGCCGGGACAGGACTCTACAAGGAGCAGTTCTTC.

V and J are TRBV7-9 and TRBJ1-4; possibly TRBD1 for D (5 bases). V lost 3 bases and J 7 bases, leaving 12 bases between the germline ends. Germline-derived CDR1 and CDR2 are SEHNR and FQNEAQ (reference sequence). The CDR3 spans 14 residues. CDR3 DNA: TGTGCCAGCAGCTTGGCCCGGGACGCTGAAAAACTGTTTTTT. The encoded protein is CASSLARDAEKLFF.

This clonotype was recorded at least ten times. The J gene is TRBJ2-1, the V gene TRBV19; 7 bases line up with TRBD2. Germline V lookup: CDR1 LNHDA, CDR2 SQIVND (reference sequence). This CDR3 region has 13 residues. V trimming: 8 bases; J trimming: 7 bases; junction bases outside the gene matches: 8. The CDR3 sequence: CASHKRDGNEQFF. DNA for the CDR3: TGTGCCAGTCATAAGCGGGATGGGAATGAGCAGTTCTTC.

The V call is TRBV7-9, the J call TRBJ2-1; the D gene could be TRBD1 or TRBD2 (5 bases each). The CDR3 consists of 13 residues. Per the germline V gene, CDR1 is SEHNR and CDR2 is FQNEAQ (reference sequence). Trimming took off 5 bases at V and 8 bases at J, with 13 bases between the two ends. CDR3 sequence reads: CASSQPSGHEQFF. DNA for the CDR3: TGTGCCAGCAGCCAGCCGTCGGGGCATGAGCAGTTCTTC.

This clonotype came up a few times. The V gene is TRBV19, the J gene TRBJ1-3; TRBD1 is a possible D gene (5 bases). CDR3 length equals 13 residues. The germline gives CDR1 LNHDA, CDR2 SQIVND (reference sequence). V was pared by 10 bases and J by 4 bases, with 14 bases between. The DNA for the CDR3 is TGTGCCACCAGGGTTTCGGCAGGAAACACCATATATTTT. This sequence encodes CATRVSAGNTIYF.

The chain is built from TRBV30 and TRBJ2-3; tentatively, D is TRBD2 (5 bases). CDR3 length equals 15 residues. Trimming took off 7 bases at V and 3 bases at J, with 20 bases between the two ends. The germline gives CDR1 GTSNPN, CDR2 SVGIG (reference sequence). The CDR3 DNA sequence: TGTGCCTTCCATGGACTTGAATGGGCAACAGATACGCAGTATTTT. Encoded protein: CAFHGLEWATDTQYF.

This clonotype came up many times. The V and J genes are TRBV6-1 and TRBJ2-1; TRBD2 matches 10 bases. This CDR3 comprises 15 residues. The J segment lost 2 bases and the V segment lost 7 bases, leaving 5 bases of the junction unmatched. The germline gives CDR1 MNHNS, CDR2 SASEGT. The CDR3 region is CASKHSGRPYNEQFF. The CDR3 bases are TGTGCCAGCAAACATAGCGGGAGGCCCTACAATGAGCAGTTCTTC.

The rearrangement joins TRBV7-2 to TRBJ2-1; 7 nucleotides align to TRBD2. Per the germline V gene, CDR1 is SGHTA and CDR2 is FQGNSA. The CDR3 contains 15 residues. Germline trimming cut 3 bases from V and 3 bases from J; bases unmatched to any gene: 5. The CDR3 bases are TGTGCCAGCAGCTTGTTTGCGGGAGACTACAATGAGCAGTTCTTC. This encodes CASSLFAGDYNEQFF.

The chain uses TRBV28 and TRBJ2-1; TRBD2 aligns across 7 bases. V lost 5 bases, J lost 7 bases, and 8 bases stayed unmatched. The germline CDR1 and CDR2 sequences are MDHEN and SYDVKM. This CDR3 has 14 amino acids. This chain's CDR3 is CASSTLSGVNEQFF. For the CDR3, the DNA is TGTGCCAGCAGTACCTTAAGCGGGGTTAATGAGCAGTTCTTC.

This clonotype was seen only once. The chain has TRBV10-3 and TRBJ1-5, with 10 bases matching TRBD1. With V trimmed by 6 bases and J by 4 bases, 6 bases remained unmatched. This CDR3 has 15 amino acids. Germline CDR1 ENHRY, CDR2 SYGVKD. The CDR3 nucleotides are TGTGCCATCAGCCCCGGGGGACAGGGGAATCAGCCCCAGCATTTT. Translated: CAISPGGQGNQPQHF.

This clonotype was picked up many times. The rearrangement links TRBV29-1 to TRBJ2-5; 8 nucleotides agree with TRBD2. The V gene's germline CDR1 is SQVTM and CDR2 ANQGSEA. The CDR3 is 14 residues long. The V gene end was trimmed by 4 bases and the J gene end by 5 bases; junction bases not matched to a gene: 9. CDR3 region: CSVVGAGAGETQYF. Written as DNA, the CDR3 is TGCAGCGTTGTAGGAGCGGGAGCGGGGGAGACCCAGTACTTC.

The sample holds many counts of this clonotype. The V call is TRBV7-8, the J call TRBJ2-3; D unclear. The germline V gene encodes CDR1 SGHVS and CDR2 FQNEAQ. The V and J ends lost 5 bases and 3 bases respectively, with 9 bases between them. The CDR3 length is 13 residues. DNA of the CDR3: TGTGCCAGCAGCCCTGCCCGGACAGATACGCAGTATTTT. The encoded protein is CASSPARTDTQYF.

V usage is TRBV6-6 and J usage is TRBJ1-3; D perhaps matches TRBD1 (5 bases). Per the germline V gene, CDR1 is MNHNY and CDR2 is SVGAGI (reference sequence). The CDR3 loop spans 15 amino acids. Trimming cost V 7 bases and J 0 bases, with 13 bases left between them. The CDR3 protein is CASKRGLSSGNTIYF. The CDR3, as DNA: TGTGCCAGCAAACGGGGACTCAGCTCTGGAAACACCATATATTTT.

This clonotype was observed a few times. The chain combines TRBV6-5 with TRBJ2-1; the match to TRBD2 covers 9 bases. The junction had 12 bases not matched to a gene; V was cut back by 4 bases and J by 8 bases. The CDR3 has 16 amino acids. The germline V gene has CDR1 MNHEY and CDR2 SVGAGI. The CDR3, as DNA: TGTGCCAGCAGTTCGACTCTAGCGGGGAGGAGTTATGAGCAGTTCTTC. Translating gives CASSSTLAGRSYEQFF.

Many counts were recorded for this clonotype. This sequence joins TRBV28 and TRBJ2-1, with 7 nucleotides matching TRBD2. Germline trimming cut 5 bases from V and 6 bases from J; bases unmatched to any gene: 16. The CDR3 is 17 amino acids. Germline V CDR1 and CDR2: MDHEN, SYDVKM. CDR3 loop: CASSRPKSTSYANEQFF. The DNA of the CDR3 is TGTGCCAGCAGTCGCCCGAAATCGACTAGCTATGCCAATGAGCAGTTCTTC.

The V and J genes are TRBV28 and TRBJ1-2; no clear D. V was shortened by 4 bases and J by 0 bases, with 12 bases between the two germline ends. CDR3 length: 15 amino acids. Germline V gene sequence: CDR1 MDHEN, CDR2 SYDVKM. This CDR3 is CASSSQGPTNYGYTF. DNA of the CDR3: TGTGCCAGCAGTTCACAAGGTCCAACTAACTATGGCTACACCTTC.

The chain couples TRBV6-5 to TRBJ2-5; D gene uncertain. Deletions cut 0 bases from V and 4 bases from J, with 15 bases between. The CDR3 totals 16 residues. The germline V gene encodes CDR1 MNHEY and CDR2 SVGAGI. The CDR3 sequence is CASSYSELTRTETQYF. The CDR3 DNA reads as TGTGCCAGCAGTTACTCTGAGTTAACAAGGACAGAGACCCAGTACTTC.